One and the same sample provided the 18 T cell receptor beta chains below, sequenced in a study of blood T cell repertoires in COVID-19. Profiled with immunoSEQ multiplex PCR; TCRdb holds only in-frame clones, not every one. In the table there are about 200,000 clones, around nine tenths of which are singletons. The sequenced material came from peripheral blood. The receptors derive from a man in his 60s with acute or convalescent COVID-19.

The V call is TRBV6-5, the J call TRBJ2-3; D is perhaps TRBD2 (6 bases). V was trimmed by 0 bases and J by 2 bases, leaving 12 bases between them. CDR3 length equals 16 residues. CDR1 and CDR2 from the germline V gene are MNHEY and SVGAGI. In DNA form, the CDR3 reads TGTGCCAGCAGTTACTCCTTCGGGGGAAACACAGATACGCAGTATTTT. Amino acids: CASSYSFGGNTDTQYF.

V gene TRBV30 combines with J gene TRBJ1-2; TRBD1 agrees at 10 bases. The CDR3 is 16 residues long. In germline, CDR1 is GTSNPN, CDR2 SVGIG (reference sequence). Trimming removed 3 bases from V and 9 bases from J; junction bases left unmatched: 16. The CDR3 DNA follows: TGTGCCTGGAGCGACGACAGGGGGCGCATCTTTGGTCGCTACACCTTC. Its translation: CAWSDDRGRIFGRYTF. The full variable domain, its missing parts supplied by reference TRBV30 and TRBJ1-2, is SQTIHQWPATLVQPVGSPLSLECTVEGTSNPNLYWYRQAAGRGLQLLFYSVGIGQISSEVPQNLSASRPQDRQFILSSKKLLLSDSGFYLCAWSDDRGRIFGRYTFGSGTRLTVV.

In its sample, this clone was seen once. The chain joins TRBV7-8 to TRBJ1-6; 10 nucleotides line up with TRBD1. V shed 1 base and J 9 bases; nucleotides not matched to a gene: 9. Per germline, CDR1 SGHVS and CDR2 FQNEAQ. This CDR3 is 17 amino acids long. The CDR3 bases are TGTGCCAGCAGCTTAGTGCACTCCGGGACAGGGGTTTCACCCCTCCACTTT. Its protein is CASSLVHSGTGVSPLHF.

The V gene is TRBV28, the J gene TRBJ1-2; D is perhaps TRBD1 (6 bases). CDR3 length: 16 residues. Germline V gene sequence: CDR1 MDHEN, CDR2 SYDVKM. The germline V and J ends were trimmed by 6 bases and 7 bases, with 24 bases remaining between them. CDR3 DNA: TGTGCCAGCAGGGCCGCAAACAGGGTGGTGGGGACTGGCTACACCTTC. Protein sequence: CASRAANRVVGTGYTF.

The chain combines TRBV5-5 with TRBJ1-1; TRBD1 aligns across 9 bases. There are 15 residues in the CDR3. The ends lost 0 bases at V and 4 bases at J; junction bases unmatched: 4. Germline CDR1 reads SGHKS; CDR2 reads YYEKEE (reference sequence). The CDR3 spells CASSLVGQGGTEAFF. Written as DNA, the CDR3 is TGTGCCAGCAGCTTGGTGGGACAGGGAGGCACTGAAGCTTTCTTT.

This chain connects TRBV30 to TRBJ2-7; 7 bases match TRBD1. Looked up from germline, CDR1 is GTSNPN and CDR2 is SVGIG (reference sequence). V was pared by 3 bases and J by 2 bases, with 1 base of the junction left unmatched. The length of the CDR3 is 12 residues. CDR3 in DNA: TGTGCCTGGAGGACAGGGACCTACGAGCAGTACTTC. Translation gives CAWRTGTYEQYF.

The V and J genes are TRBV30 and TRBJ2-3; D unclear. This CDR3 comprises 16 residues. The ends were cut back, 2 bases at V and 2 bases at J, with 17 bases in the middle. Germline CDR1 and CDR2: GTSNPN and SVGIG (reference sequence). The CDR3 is CAWSPKAPDFTDTQYF. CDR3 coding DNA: TGTGCCTGGAGTCCAAAAGCGCCCGATTTCACAGATACGCAGTATTTT.

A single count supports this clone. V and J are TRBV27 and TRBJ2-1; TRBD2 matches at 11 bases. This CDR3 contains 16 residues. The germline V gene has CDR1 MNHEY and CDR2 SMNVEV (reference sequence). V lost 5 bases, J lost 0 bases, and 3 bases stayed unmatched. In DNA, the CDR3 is TGTGCCAGCAGTGCTAGCGGGGGGAGCTCCTACAATGAGCAGTTCTTC. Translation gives CASSASGGSSYNEQFF.

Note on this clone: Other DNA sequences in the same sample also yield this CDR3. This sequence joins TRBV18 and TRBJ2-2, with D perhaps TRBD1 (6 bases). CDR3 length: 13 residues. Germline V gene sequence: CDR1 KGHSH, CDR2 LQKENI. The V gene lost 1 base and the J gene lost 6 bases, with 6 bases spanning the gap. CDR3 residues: CASSPQGAGELFF. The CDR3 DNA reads TGTGCCAGCTCACCACAGGGGGCCGGGGAGCTGTTTTTT.

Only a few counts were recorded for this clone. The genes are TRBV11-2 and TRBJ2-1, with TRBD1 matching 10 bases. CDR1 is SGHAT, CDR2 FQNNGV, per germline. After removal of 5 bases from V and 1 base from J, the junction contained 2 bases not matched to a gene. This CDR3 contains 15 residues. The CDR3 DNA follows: TGTGCCAGCAGCCGGACAGGGGGGTCCTACAATGAGCAGTTCTTC. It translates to CASSRTGGSYNEQFF.

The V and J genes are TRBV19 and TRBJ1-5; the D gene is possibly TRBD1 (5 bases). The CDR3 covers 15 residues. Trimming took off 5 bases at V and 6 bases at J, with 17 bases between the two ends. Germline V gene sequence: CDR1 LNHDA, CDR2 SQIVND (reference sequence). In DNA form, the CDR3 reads TGTGCCAGTAGTCGGACGGGCCCGGGGGGTCAGCCCCAGCATTTT. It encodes CASSRTGPGGQPQHF.

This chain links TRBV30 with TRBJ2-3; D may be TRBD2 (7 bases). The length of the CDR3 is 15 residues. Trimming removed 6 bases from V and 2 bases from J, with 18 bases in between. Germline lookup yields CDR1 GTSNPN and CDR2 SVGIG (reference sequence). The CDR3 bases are TGTGCCTGTACGCGGGGGCGGGGACACACAGATACGCAGTATTTT. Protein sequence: CACTRGRGHTDTQYF.

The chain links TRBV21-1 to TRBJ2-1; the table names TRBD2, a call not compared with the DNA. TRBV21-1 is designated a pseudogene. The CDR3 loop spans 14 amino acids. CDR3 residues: CASSKGLAGNEQFF. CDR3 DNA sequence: TGTGCCAGCAGCAAGGGACTAGCCGGCAATGAGCAGTTCTTC.

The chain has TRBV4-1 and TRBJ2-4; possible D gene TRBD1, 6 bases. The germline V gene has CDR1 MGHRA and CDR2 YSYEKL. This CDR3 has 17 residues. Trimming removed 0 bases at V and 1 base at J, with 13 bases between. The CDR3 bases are TGCGCCAGCAGCCAAGATGGGGACACGGGCGCCAAAAACATTCAGTACTTC. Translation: CASSQDGDTGAKNIQYF.

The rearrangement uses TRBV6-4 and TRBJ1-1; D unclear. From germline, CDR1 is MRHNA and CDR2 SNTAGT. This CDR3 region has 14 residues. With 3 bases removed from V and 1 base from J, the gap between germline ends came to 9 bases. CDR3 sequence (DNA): TGTGCCAGCAGTGAGGCCCCGGGGAACACTGAAGCTTTCTTT. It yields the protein CASSEAPGNTEAFF.

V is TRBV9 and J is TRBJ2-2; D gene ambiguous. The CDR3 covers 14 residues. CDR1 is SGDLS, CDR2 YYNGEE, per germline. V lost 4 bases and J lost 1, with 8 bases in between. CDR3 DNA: TGTGCCAGCAGCCCCCGGTGGAACACCGGGGAGCTGTTTTTT. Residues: CASSPRWNTGELFF.

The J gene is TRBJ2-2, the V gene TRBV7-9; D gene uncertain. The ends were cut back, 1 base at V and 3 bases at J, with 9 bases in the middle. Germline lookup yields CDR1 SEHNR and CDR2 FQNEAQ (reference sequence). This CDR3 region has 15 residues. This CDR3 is CASSLGLGDTGELFF. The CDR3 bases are TGTGCCAGCAGCTTAGGGCTAGGTGACACCGGGGAGCTGTTTTTT.

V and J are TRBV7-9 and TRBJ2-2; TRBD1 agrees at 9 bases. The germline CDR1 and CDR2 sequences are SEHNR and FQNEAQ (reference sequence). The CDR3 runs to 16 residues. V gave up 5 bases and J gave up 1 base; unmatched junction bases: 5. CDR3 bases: TGTGCCAGCAGCATCCAGGACAGGGGGAACACCGGGGAGCTGTTTTTT. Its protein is CASSIQDRGNTGELFF.